The 30 T cell receptor beta chains in this list originate from one sample, sequenced in a study of beta chain features in type 1 diabetes. Sequenced material consisted of expressed TCRB transcripts (all of the isolated RNA was reverse transcribed). Assay: immunoSEQ multiplex PCR; the TCRdb copy retains only in-frame clones and omits some. The top ten hold around 0.035% of the sample, which has 350,000 to 450,000 clones, approximately 13% seen once. Sequences were obtained from naive CD4+ T cells from blood. These receptors originate from a man aged 25 to 45 in good health.

This clone was counted between two and nine times. The chain joins TRBV2 to TRBJ1-1; D is uncertain. The V gene's germline CDR1 is SNHLY and CDR2 FYNNEI. The CDR3 loop spans 14 amino acids. V was trimmed by 2 bases and J by 1 base, leaving 8 bases between them. The CDR3 DNA reads TGTGCCAGCAGTGAATCCAGACAGAACACTGAAGCTTTCTTT. Protein sequence: CASSESRQNTEAFF.

The chain carries TRBV5-4 and TRBJ2-7; D call uncertain. This CDR3 contains 16 residues. Germline values: CDR1 SGHNT, CDR2 YYREEE (reference sequence). The V and J ends lost 4 bases and 0 bases respectively, with 17 bases between them. The CDR3 loop is CASSANNRPSSYEQYV. As DNA, the CDR3 is TGTGCCAGCAGCGCAAATAACCGCCCGAGCTCCTACGAGCAGTACGTC.

The chain carries TRBV5-1 and TRBJ2-3, with TRBD2 identical over 10 bases. J gave up 3 bases and V 4 bases, and 2 bases lay outside the gene matches. Germline V lookup: CDR1 SGHRS, CDR2 YFSETQ. The CDR3 runs to 14 residues. CDR3 residues: CASSPTSGTDTQYF. CDR3 in DNA: TGCGCCAGCAGCCCGACTAGCGGGACAGATACGCAGTATTTT.

The chain carries TRBV4-3 and TRBJ1-1; the D gene is possibly TRBD1 (6 bases). This CDR3 has 14 residues. V was cut by 0 bases and J by 1 base, with 6 bases left in between. The V gene's germline CDR1 is LGHNA and CDR2 YSLEER. The CDR3 region has the DNA TGCGCCAGCAGCCAAGAGGGACAGAACACTGAAGCTTTCTTT. This sequence encodes CASSQEGQNTEAFF.

In its sample, this clone was seen a few times. The chain is built from TRBV4-3 and TRBJ2-2; D possibly matches TRBD1 or TRBD2 (5 bases each). Germline V gives CDR1 LGHNA, CDR2 YSLEER. The CDR3 is made up of 20 amino acids. The V end was cut by 1 base, the J end by 7 bases, with 28 bases between. In DNA form, the CDR3 reads TGCGCCAGCAGCCAAGTGAGCATCGGGACCCGTAGTAGTTCAGGCGGGGAGCTGTTTTTT. It yields the protein CASSQVSIGTRSSSGGELFF.

The chain is built from TRBV29-1 and TRBJ2-6; D might be TRBD1 (5 bases). Germline values: CDR1 SQVTM, CDR2 ANQGSEA. The CDR3 loop spans 15 amino acids. V was cut by 7 bases and J by 0 bases, with 13 bases left in between. CDR3 nucleotides: TGCAGCGCCCAGGGAACCCGCTCTGGGGCCAACGTCCTGACTTTC. As protein: CSAQGTRSGANVLTF.

This clone was seen a handful of times. The CDR3 bases are TGCGCCAGCAGCTCTGGACTAGCGGGAGGGTTGTCCAGTGAGCAGTTCTTC. This codes for CASSSGLAGGLSSEQFF. The chain is built from TRBV5-1 and TRBJ2-1, with TRBD2 identical over 15 bases. The CDR3 sequence is 17 residues long. From germline, CDR1 is SGHRS and CDR2 YFSETQ. Trimming took 3 bases from V and 9 from J; bases not matched to a gene: 10.

This clone was detected only a few times. V and J are TRBV19 and TRBJ2-3; TRBD2 aligns across 7 bases. From germline, CDR1 is LNHDA and CDR2 SQIVND (reference sequence). This CDR3 has 14 residues. J was trimmed by 7 bases and V by 4 bases; bases with no gene match: 8. The CDR3 nucleotides are TGTGCCAGTAGTAGGGAGGGCGGGTCCTATACGCAGTATTTT. Translating it yields CASSREGGSYTQYF.

This clone was detected a few times. The rearrangement links TRBV30 to TRBJ1-3, with unresolved D. Germline V CDR1 and CDR2: GTSNPN, SVGIG (reference sequence). The ends were cut back, 4 bases at V and 0 bases at J, with 13 bases in the middle. CDR3 length: 15 residues. CDR3 residues: CAWNGDRFSGNTIYF. Written as DNA, the CDR3 is TGTGCCTGGAATGGGGATCGGTTCTCTGGAAACACCATATATTTT.

Only a few counts were recorded for this clone. The J gene is TRBJ2-3, the V gene TRBV19; D is possibly TRBD2 (6 bases). This CDR3 is built from 16 residues. Germline values: CDR1 LNHDA, CDR2 SQIVND (reference sequence). Trimming left V 1 base short and J 1 base short, with 12 bases between. The CDR3 protein is CASSIVTGVGTDTQYF. CDR3 coding DNA: TGTGCCAGTAGTATAGTCACGGGGGTCGGCACAGATACGCAGTATTTT.

The chain couples TRBV5-1 to TRBJ2-6; D perhaps matches TRBD1 (6 bases). The CDR3 extends over 16 amino acids. Trimming removed 4 bases at V and 3 bases at J, with 14 bases between. From germline, CDR1 is SGHRS and CDR2 YFSETQ. The CDR3: CASSPPQGSGANVLTF. CDR3 coding DNA: TGCGCCAGCAGCCCCCCACAGGGTAGTGGGGCCAACGTCCTGACTTTC. The full variable domain, in which reference TRBV5-1 and TRBJ2-6 provide the parts outside the CDR3, is KAGVTQTPRYLIKTRGQQVTLSCSPISGHRSVSWYQQTPGQGLQFLFEYFSETQRNKGNFPGRFSGRQFSNSRSEMNVSTLELGDSALYLCASSPPQGSGANVLTFGAGSRLTVL.

The V gene is TRBV2, the J gene TRBJ1-2; maybe TRBD1 (6 bases). This CDR3 has 15 residues. V lost 5 bases and J lost 4, with 17 bases in between. The germline gives CDR1 SNHLY, CDR2 FYNNEI. The CDR3 nucleotides are TGTGCCAGCAGTTCACAGGGCGTGGGAAGCTATGGCTACACCTTC. Encoded protein: CASSSQGVGSYGYTF. Variable domain in full (rest from reference TRBV2 and TRBJ1-2): EPEVTQTPSHQVTQMGQEVILRCVPISNHLYFYWYRQILGQKVEFLVSFYNNEISEKSEIFDDQFSVERPDGSNFTLKIRSTKLEDSAMYFCASSSQGVGSYGYTFGSGTRLTVV.

The chain joins TRBV5-1 to TRBJ2-7, with D possibly matching TRBD1 (6 bases). CDR1 and CDR2 from the germline V gene are SGHRS and YFSETQ. Trimming took 1 base from V and 1 from J, leaving 12 bases between them. This CDR3 contains 15 residues. The CDR3 sequence is CASSLTRQESYEQYF. Written as DNA, the CDR3 is TGCGCCAGCAGCTTGACGCGACAGGAGTCCTACGAGCAGTACTTC. The variable domain in full, with the rest retrieved from reference TRBV5-1 and TRBJ2-7, is KAGVTQTPRYLIKTRGQQVTLSCSPISGHRSVSWYQQTPGQGLQFLFEYFSETQRNKGNFPGRFSGRQFSNSRSEMNVSTLELGDSALYLCASSLTRQESYEQYFGPGTRLTVT.

V gene TRBV5-1 combines with J gene TRBJ2-5; D gene unclear. The V gene's germline CDR1 is SGHRS and CDR2 YFSETQ. The V end lost 0 bases, the J end lost 1 base, and 10 bases lay between the germline ends. This CDR3 spans 15 amino acids. The CDR3 is CASSLDPGSQETQYF. The CDR3 bases are TGCGCCAGCAGCTTGGATCCCGGGTCCCAAGAGACCCAGTACTTC.

This clone was seen more than once but under ten times. The chain recombines TRBV7-2 with TRBJ2-3; TRBD2 matches 7 bases. Unmatched junction bases numbered 1, after V lost 3 bases and J lost 1 base. The CDR3 has 14 residues. Germline lookup yields CDR1 SGHTA and CDR2 FQGNSA. In nucleotides, the CDR3 is TGTGCCAGCAGCTTCAGCGGGGGCACAGATACGCAGTATTTT. It is translated as CASSFSGGTDTQYF. Full variable domain (missing parts from reference TRBV7-2 and TRBJ2-3): GAGVSQSPSNKVTEKGKDVELRCDPISGHTALYWYRQSLGQGLEFLIYFQGNSAPDKSGLPSDRFSAERTGGSVSTLTIQRTQQEDSAVYLCASSFSGGTDTQYFGPGTRLTVL.

This clone was seen more than once but under ten times. In DNA form, the CDR3 reads TGTGCCAGCAGCTTGACAGGAGTCAGTGAGCAGTTCTTC. This encodes CASSLTGVSEQFF. This chain connects TRBV2 to TRBJ2-1, with D tentatively TRBD1 (6 bases). V lost 6 bases and J lost 9, with 15 bases in between. Germline V CDR1 and CDR2: SNHLY, FYNNEI. This CDR3 contains 13 residues.

V usage is TRBV7-2 and J usage is TRBJ2-7; the D call may be TRBD1 or TRBD2 (5 bases each). The CDR3 has 15 amino acids. Germline CDR1 and CDR2: SGHTA and FQGNSA. Trimming took 6 bases from V and 1 from J, leaving 16 bases between them. CDR3 sequence reads: CASRALGDTSYEQYF. The CDR3 DNA follows: TGTGCCAGCAGGGCCCTGGGGGATACTTCCTACGAGCAGTACTTC.

This clone has just a few counts. The sample has other DNA sequences that encode this CDR3 too. The chain carries TRBV5-4 and TRBJ2-3; the D gene is possibly TRBD1 (6 bases). Germline V gene data show CDR1 as SGHNT and CDR2 as YYREEE (reference sequence). This CDR3 comprises 14 residues. V gave up 0 bases and J gave up 3 bases, with 8 bases separating them. The CDR3 region has the DNA TGTGCCAGCAGCTTGGCCCAGGGGACAGATACGCAGTATTTT. Amino acids: CASSLAQGTDTQYF.

This clone showed up just a few times. An end of the junction does not agree with germline; a read error may underlie this. This chain joins TRBV7-7 and TRBJ2-5; the match to TRBD2 covers 12 bases. CDR3 size: 15 residues. Per germline, CDR1 SSHAT and CDR2 FNYEAQ (reference sequence). The CDR3 DNA sequence: TGTGCTAGCAGCTTCGGACTAGCGGGACGAGAGACCCAGTACTTC. As protein: CASSFGLAGRETQYF.

Written as DNA, the CDR3 is TGTGCCAGCAGCTCCTCAGGGGGCAAGGAGACCCAGTACTTC. It yields the protein CASSSSGGKETQYF. This chain connects TRBV7-9 to TRBJ2-5; 8 nucleotides line up with TRBD1. Germline CDR1 and CDR2: SEHNR and FQNEAQ (reference sequence). The CDR3 is 14 amino acids. With 4 bases clipped from V and 5 bases from J, the junction kept 6 bases outside the gene matches.

V and J are TRBV6-5 and TRBJ2-2; tentatively, D is TRBD1 (5 bases). CDR1 is MNHEY and CDR2 is SVGAGI in the germline V gene. Trimming removed 4 bases at V and 4 bases at J, with 13 bases between. The CDR3 runs 15 residues. The CDR3, as DNA: TGTGCCAGCAGTTCCTTACAGGTTCCCACCGGGGAGCTGTTTTTT. Encoded protein: CASSSLQVPTGELFF.

The sample holds a few counts of this clone. The J gene is TRBJ1-2, the V gene TRBV5-1; possibly TRBD1 for D (6 bases). The V end was cut by 5 bases, the J end by 7 bases, with 18 bases between. Germline V CDR1 and CDR2: SGHRS, YFSETQ. The CDR3 loop spans 14 amino acids. The CDR3 region is CASRSDSFWAGYTF. The DNA for the CDR3 is TGCGCCAGCAGGTCGGACAGTTTCTGGGCTGGCTACACCTTC.

This clone was seen a handful of times. The chain joins TRBV29-1 to TRBJ2-3; 8 positions agree with TRBD2. The CDR3 has 12 amino acids. CDR1 SQVTM and CDR2 ANQGSEA come from the germline V gene. CDR3 loop: CSAKRGTDTQYF. The CDR3 nucleotides are TGCAGTGCTAAGCGGGGGACAGATACGCAGTATTTT.

In its sample, this clone was seen a few times. The chain joins TRBV6-5 to TRBJ2-1; 8 nucleotides match TRBD1. CDR3 size: 15 residues. After removal of 6 bases from V and 4 bases from J, the junction contained 8 bases not matched to a gene. CDR1 MNHEY and CDR2 SVGAGI come from the germline V gene. The CDR3 is CASSIGQGQYNEQFF. The CDR3 DNA follows: TGTGCCAGCAGCATAGGACAGGGCCAATACAATGAGCAGTTCTTC.

This clone occurred a few times. The chain couples TRBV5-6 to TRBJ2-5; D uncertain. The V end lost 2 bases, the J end lost 0 bases, and 8 bases lay between the germline ends. This CDR3 has 14 amino acids. Looked up from germline, CDR1 is SGHDT and CDR2 is YYEEEE. For the CDR3, the DNA is TGTGCCAGCAGCTTTGTGGGGTACCAAGAGACCCAGTACTTC. Translating gives CASSFVGYQETQYF.

The chain links TRBV15 to TRBJ2-5; tentatively, D is TRBD1 or TRBD2 (5 bases each). The V end was cut by 8 bases, the J end by 2 bases, with 9 bases between. Germline assignment: CDR1 LNHNV and CDR2 YYDKDF (reference sequence). The CDR3 is made up of 12 amino acids. CDR3 in amino acids: CATGGRQETQYF. The CDR3 nucleotides are TGTGCCACCGGGGGAAGGCAAGAGACCCAGTACTTC.

A few counts support this clone. The V call is TRBV5-1, the J call TRBJ1-6; 7 bases map to TRBD1. The V segment lost 4 bases and the J segment 4 bases; nucleotides outside the gene matches: 8. The CDR3 runs 16 residues. In germline, CDR1 is SGHRS, CDR2 YFSETQ. In DNA form, the CDR3 reads TGCGCCAGCAGCGCCGCCGGGACAGAGTATAATTCACCCCTCCACTTT. It yields the protein CASSAAGTEYNSPLHF.

This clone has just a few counts. CDR3 region: CASSHPAGHPTDTQYF. The CDR3 DNA follows: TGTGCCAGCAGCCACCCCGCGGGACACCCCACAGATACGCAGTATTTT. The V and J genes are TRBV7-2 and TRBJ2-3; D possibly matches TRBD1 or TRBD2 (6 bases each). With 5 bases removed from V and 2 bases from J, the gap between germline ends came to 17 bases. Germline V gene sequence: CDR1 SGHTA, CDR2 FQGNSA. This CDR3 is built from 16 residues.

The genes are TRBV2 and TRBJ2-5; maybe TRBD2 (6 bases). The CDR3 sequence is 16 residues long. Germline CDR1 is SNHLY and CDR2 is FYNNEI. With 5 bases removed from V and 1 base from J, the gap between germline ends came to 17 bases. In DNA form, the CDR3 reads TGTGCCAGCAGTTTACACCCTCTAGCGAGCCAAGAGACCCAGTACTTC. Translating it yields CASSLHPLASQETQYF.

This clone was counted only a few times. CDR3: CSARLYNEQFF. For the CDR3, the DNA is TGCAGTGCTAGGTTATACAATGAGCAGTTCTTC. The chain combines TRBV20-1 with TRBJ2-1, with D hard to call. The V and J ends lost 3 bases and 4 bases respectively, with 4 bases between them. Germline CDR1 reads DFQATT; CDR2 reads SNEGSKA (reference sequence). The CDR3 extends over 11 amino acids.